Sequencing of this T cell receptor (beta chain) was carried out in a study of blood T cell repertoires in COVID-19. Study information: Samples came from the United States, Italy and Spain, spanning acute and convalescent COVID-19. T cells, B-cell-depleted T cells, or PBMCs provided the cDNA or gDNA that served as material.

The CDR3 loop spans 13 amino acids. Germline CDR1 GTSNPN, CDR2 SVGIG (reference sequence). V was pared by 4 bases and J by 4 bases, with 7 bases of the junction left unmatched. Some clones are missing from TCRdb's copy, which holds only in-frame ones; the method was immunoSEQ multiplex PCR. Among over 25,000 clones listed, approximately 83% were seen once. The sample comprised peripheral blood. The rearrangement joins TRBV30 to TRBJ2-7; 7 positions agree with TRBD1. This sequence was found in a human donor in a cohort sampled during active COVID-19. CDR3 nucleotide sequence: TGTGCCTGGAAATGGACAGGAGTATACGAGCAGTACTTC. Its translation is CAWKWTGVYEQYF.